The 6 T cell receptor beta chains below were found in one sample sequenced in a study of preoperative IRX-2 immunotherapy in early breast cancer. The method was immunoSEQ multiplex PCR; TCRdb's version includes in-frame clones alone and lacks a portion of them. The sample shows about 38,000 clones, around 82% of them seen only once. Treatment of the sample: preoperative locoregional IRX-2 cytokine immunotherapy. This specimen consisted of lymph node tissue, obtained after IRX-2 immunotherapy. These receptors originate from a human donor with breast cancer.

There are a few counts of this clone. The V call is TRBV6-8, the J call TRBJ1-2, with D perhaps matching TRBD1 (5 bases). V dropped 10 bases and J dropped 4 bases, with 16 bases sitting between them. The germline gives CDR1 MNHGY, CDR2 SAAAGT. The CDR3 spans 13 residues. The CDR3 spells CAIMEGTLYGYTF. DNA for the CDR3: TGTGCCATCATGGAAGGGACGCTCTATGGCTACACCTTC.

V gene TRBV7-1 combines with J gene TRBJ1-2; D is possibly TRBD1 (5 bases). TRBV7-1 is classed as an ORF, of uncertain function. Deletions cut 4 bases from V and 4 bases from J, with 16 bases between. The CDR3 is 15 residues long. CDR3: CASSLELGGTYGYTF. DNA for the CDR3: TGTGCCAGCAGCTTAGAGTTGGGAGGGACCTATGGCTACACCTTC.

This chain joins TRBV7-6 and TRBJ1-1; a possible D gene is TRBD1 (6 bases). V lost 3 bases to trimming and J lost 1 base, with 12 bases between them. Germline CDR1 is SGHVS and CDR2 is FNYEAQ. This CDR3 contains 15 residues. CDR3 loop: CASSLEGRGNTEAFF. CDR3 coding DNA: TGTGCCAGCAGCTTGGAGGGCAGGGGGAACACTGAAGCTTTCTTT.

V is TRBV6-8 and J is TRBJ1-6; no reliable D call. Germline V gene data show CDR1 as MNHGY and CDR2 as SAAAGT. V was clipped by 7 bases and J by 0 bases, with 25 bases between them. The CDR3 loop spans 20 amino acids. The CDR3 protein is CASTAMGVPSAPSYNSPLHF. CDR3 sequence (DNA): TGTGCCAGCACTGCGATGGGTGTCCCATCAGCCCCCTCCTATAATTCACCCCTCCACTTT.

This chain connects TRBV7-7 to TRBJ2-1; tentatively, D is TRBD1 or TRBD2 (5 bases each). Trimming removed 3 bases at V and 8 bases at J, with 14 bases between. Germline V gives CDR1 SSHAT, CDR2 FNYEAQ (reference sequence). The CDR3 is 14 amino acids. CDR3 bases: TGTGCCAGCAGCTTGGGGGTAGCGTCGGATGAGCAGTTCTTC. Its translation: CASSLGVASDEQFF.

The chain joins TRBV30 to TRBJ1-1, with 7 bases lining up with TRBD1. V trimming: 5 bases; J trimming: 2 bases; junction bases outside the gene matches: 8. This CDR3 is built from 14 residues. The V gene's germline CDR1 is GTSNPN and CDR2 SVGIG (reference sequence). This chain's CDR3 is CAWGRGGGNTEAFF. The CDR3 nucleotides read TGTGCCTGGGGCCGAGGGGGCGGAAACACTGAAGCTTTCTTT.